This T cell receptor (beta chain) was retrieved from a study of beta chain features in type 1 diabetes. Study-wide background: Sorted cells from all samples, numbering 107,917,701, were examined. Study-wide results and caveats: Shorter TCRB CDR3s, moderately but significantly so, marked every one of the four CD4+ subsets in Type 1 diabetes patients.

Via the markers CD45RO/CCR7/CD25/CD127/CD95/CD27, stem cell-like memory, regulatory, central memory and naive CD4+ cells were sorted. All of the sorted populations showed purity greater than 95%. Investigators reverse transcribed all isolated RNA, so they sequenced expressed TCRB transcripts. Around 3.9 million reads on average were seen across naive, central memory and regulatory T cell samples. Clones were sequenced by immunoSEQ multiplex PCR, and TCRdb holds only the in-frame ones, with some missing. Of 150,000 to 200,000 clones in the sample, roughly 65% were seen once. This CDR3 has 14 amino acids. J lost 8 bases, V lost 5 bases, and 7 bases had no gene match. The germline CDR1 and CDR2 sequences are SGHTA and FQGNSA. Turning to this clone: The antigen is undetermined.

This sequence originates from a man under 40 with type 1 diabetes. The chain joins TRBV7-2 to TRBJ2-4, with 9 positions matching TRBD2. The source material was naive CD4+ T cells from blood. CDR3: CASSPGLAADIQYF. CDR3 DNA: TGTGCCAGCAGCCCGGGACTAGCCGCGGACATTCAGTACTTC.